The entry that follows covers one TCR beta chain sequence. This CDR3 is built from 15 residues. Germline V gives CDR1 SEHNR, CDR2 FQNEAQ (reference sequence). Trimming shortened V by 0 bases and J by 4 bases, and 10 bases separated the two germline ends. The libraries were made with immunoSEQ v3.0 at survey level. The protocol was immunoSEQ multiplex PCR, while the TCRdb copy is restricted to in-frame clones and leaves out a portion. In the table there are about 20,000 clones, 80% to 95% of which are singletons. This sample was taken from a study of long-term antiretroviral therapy in people with HIV.

Sequencing used unsorted PBMCs, obtained 4.4 years after starting antiretroviral therapy. This sequence was found in a woman aged 45 to 65 with HIV. J is TRBJ2-1 and V is TRBV7-9; D perhaps matches TRBD1 (6 bases). The CDR3 sequence is CASSLAKGTYNEQFF. CDR3 sequence (DNA): TGTGCCAGCAGCTTAGCGAAGGGGACATACAATGAGCAGTTCTTC.